This T cell receptor (beta chain) came from a study of CXCR3-negative and CXCR3-positive naive CD8 T cells. Study-wide results and caveats: Cryopreserved cells showed partially decreased CXCR3 expression, and most assays used fresh PBMCs.

On this clonotype: Its antigen remains unknown.

Through 5' RACE with UMI labels, the TRB cDNA libraries were prepared. For each CDR3 protein, TCRdb gives one entry from its re-call of the 5' RACE reads, without DNA. The sample's table shows about 130,000 distinct CDR3 sequences. Looked up from germline, CDR1 is KGHSH and CDR2 is LQKENI. This CDR3 has 18 residues. The sequence came from a human donor in good health. Some clones in this sample may be carry-over from other donors' samples. The rearrangement uses TRBV18 and TRBJ2-3; the TCRdb D gene call, TRBD2, has no DNA to confirm it. Sequences were obtained from naive CXCR3- CD8+ T cells from blood. Regarding subset: CD45RO-CCR7+CD27+CD95- naive CD8+ T cells lacking CXCR3 (TNR3-). The CDR3 reads CASSLGTSGSYSTDTQYF.